These 29 T cell receptor beta chains were sequenced from one sample in a study of immune heterogeneity within non-small cell lung tumors (dated by TCRdb to 2016 to 2019). The run used a HiSeq X Ten. The TCR beta CDR3 region was amplified with a multiplex PCR system whose first round ran for 10 cycles using 32 V-gene forward primers and 13 J-gene reverse primers. TCRdb redid the processing of the public reads, applying fastp at Q25 and MiXCR, and retained in-frame beta chains. Merged by CDR3 protein, the rows form single entries marked with the most common genes and DNA. The sample yields tens of thousands of distinct CDR3 sequences; 25% to 30% were counted once. The ten largest clones represent 3% to 4.5% of the sample. Genomic DNA was extracted from bulk tumor tissue and used as the TCR template, and approximately 620 ng gDNA was amplified per sample. During surgery, multiple biopsies were taken from each primary tumor and placed as far apart as possible within the tumor mass. The study cohort was described as untreated, and patients were newly diagnosed NSCLC cases undergoing curative surgery.

The sample comprised lung tumor tissue. These receptors all come from a middle-aged man with non-small cell lung cancer.

Notes on this clonotype: This may stem from a read error, because a much larger clone lies one nucleotide away. This chain links TRBV19 with TRBJ2-5; D possibly corresponds to TRBD1 (5 bases). Trimming left V 4 bases short and J 5 bases short, with 20 bases between. CDR1 LNHDA and CDR2 SQIVND come from the germline V gene (reference sequence). The CDR3 covers 16 residues. This CDR3 is CASSTTRKGAGETQYF. CDR3 nucleotides: TGTGCCAGTAGTACAACCAGGAAAGGGGCTGGGGAGACCCAGTACTTC. Variable domain in full (rest from reference TRBV19 and TRBJ2-5): DGGITQSPKYLFRKEGQNVTLSCEQNLNHDAMYWYRQDPGQGLRLIYYSQIVNDFQKGDIAEGYSVSREKKESFPLTVTSAQKNPTAFYLCASSTTRKGAGETQYFGPGTRLLVL.

The sample holds many counts of this clonotype. The chain links TRBV6-4 to TRBJ2-7; 11 positions match TRBD2. Unmatched junction bases numbered 9, after V lost 8 bases and J lost 6 bases. The CDR3 spans 14 residues. CDR1 is MRHNA and CDR2 is SNTAGT in the germline V gene. The CDR3 region is CASQLAGVQREQYF. The CDR3 nucleotides read TGTGCCAGCCAACTAGCGGGAGTTCAGCGCGAGCAGTACTTC.

In this sample, this clonotype turned up many times. The genes are TRBV28 and TRBJ2-7, with D perhaps TRBD1 (5 bases). CDR3 length: 14 residues. Germline V gene data show CDR1 as MDHEN and CDR2 as SYDVKM. The V and J ends lost 1 base and 3 bases respectively, with 10 bases between them. CDR3 nucleotide sequence: TGTGCCAGCAGTTTATTATCCAGGGACTACGAGCAGTACTTC. Protein: CASSLLSRDYEQYF.

This clonotype was observed a handful of times. The genes are TRBV6-1 and TRBJ2-1; TRBD1 is a possible D gene (7 bases). CDR3 size: 16 residues. Trimming removed 7 bases from V and 1 base from J, with 17 bases in between. Germline values: CDR1 MNHNS, CDR2 SASEGT. The CDR3 nucleotides are TGTGCCAGCACCAAAGGAGGGGGCTGGTCCTACAATGAGCAGTTCTTC. Its protein product is CASTKGGGWSYNEQFF.

The J gene is TRBJ2-1, the V gene TRBV10-3; no firm D call. V was shortened by 3 bases and J by 9 bases, with 12 bases between the two germline ends. The CDR3 consists of 13 residues. The germline V gene encodes CDR1 ENHRY and CDR2 SYGVKD. CDR3 protein: CAISDNSSGEQFF. Here the CDR3 DNA reads TGTGCCATCAGTGATAATAGCTCGGGTGAGCAGTTCTTC.

The table lists this clonotype with many counts. This chain links TRBV6-1 with TRBJ2-5, with D tentatively TRBD2 (5 bases). CDR1 and CDR2 from the germline V gene are MNHNS and SASEGT. V was cut by 4 bases and J by 2 bases, with 11 bases left in between. There are 14 residues in the CDR3. The CDR3 DNA reads as TGTGCCAGCAGTGGTGGAGGAATTCAAGAGACCCAGTACTTC. Protein product: CASSGGGIQETQYF.

The chain combines TRBV18 with TRBJ1-1; no firm D call. The germline V and J ends were trimmed by 2 bases and 1 base, with 8 bases remaining between them. CDR1 is KGHSH and CDR2 is LQKENI in the germline V gene. The CDR3 is made up of 14 amino acids. CDR3 DNA: TGTGCCAGCTCACCAGAGTACTCGAACACTGAAGCTTTCTTT. This gives the protein CASSPEYSNTEAFF.

The table lists this clonotype with many counts. This chain joins TRBV10-3 and TRBJ1-2; 8 bases fit TRBD1. Germline values: CDR1 ENHRY, CDR2 SYGVKD. V trimming: 4 bases; J trimming: 6 bases; junction bases outside the gene matches: 1. The CDR3 is 12 residues long. The CDR3 DNA is TGTGCCATCAGTGTGGACAGGGATGGCTACACCTTC. This gives the protein CAISVDRDGYTF.

This clonotype was found many times. The chain recombines TRBV14 with TRBJ2-7, with TRBD1 as a possible D gene (7 bases). This CDR3 has 16 amino acids. The germline V and J ends were trimmed by 3 bases and 2 bases, with 17 bases remaining between them. The germline V gene has CDR1 SGHDN and CDR2 FVKESK. The CDR3 reads CASSQSWGDRAYEQYF. CDR3 coding DNA: TGTGCCAGCAGCCAGTCTTGGGGGGACAGAGCCTACGAGCAGTACTTC.

This chain joins TRBV29-1 and TRBJ2-2; tentative D call: TRBD1 (7 bases). V dropped 0 bases and J dropped 7 bases, with 18 bases sitting between them. Germline lookup yields CDR1 SQVTM and CDR2 ANQGSEA. The CDR3 length is 16 residues. CDR3 coding DNA: TGCAGCGTTGAAGATCCCACAGGGGAGGAATTCGGGGAGCTGTTTTTT. It yields the protein CSVEDPTGEEFGELFF.

Points on this clonotype: This may arise from a read error, as a much more abundant clone is one base away. This sequence joins TRBV6-4 and TRBJ1-2; maybe TRBD1 (6 bases). Looked up from germline, CDR1 is MRHNA and CDR2 is SNTAGT. The CDR3 is made up of 14 amino acids. Trimming stripped 7 bases from V and 1 base from J, with 13 bases between. CDR3 loop: CASNPQGFNYGYTF. The CDR3 nucleotides read TGTGCCAGCAATCCACAGGGTTTTAACTATGGCTACACCTTC.

This clonotype came up many times. This chain uses TRBV9 with TRBJ2-7; D is perhaps TRBD1 (5 bases). The CDR3 length is 14 residues. The germline V gene encodes CDR1 SGDLS and CDR2 YYNGEE. The V end lost 2 bases, the J end lost 6 bases, and 15 bases lay between the germline ends. CDR3 nucleotides: TGTGCCAGCAGCGTGGAGCCAGGGTTTGGCGAGCAGTACTTC. Protein sequence: CASSVEPGFGEQYF.

Notes on this clonotype: Possible read error: a much larger clone is one base away. The V call is TRBV6-5, the J call TRBJ2-7; D possibly uses TRBD1 or TRBD2 (5 bases each). The CDR3 covers 13 residues. CDR1 is MNHEY, CDR2 SVGAGI, per germline. The DNA for the CDR3 is TGTTCCAGCAGCCAGGGACCCGCTTACGAGCAGTACTTC. This translates into CSSSQGPAYEQYF.

This clonotype showed up many times. This chain joins TRBV6-1 and TRBJ2-3; unclear D gene. Trimming pared 2 bases from V and 3 bases from J, leaving 6 bases between. The CDR3 has 13 residues. Germline lookup yields CDR1 MNHNS and CDR2 SASEGT. The CDR3 region is CASSELGTDTQYF. The CDR3 DNA sequence: TGTGCCAGCAGTGAATTAGGGACAGATACGCAGTATTTT.

This clonotype was picked up many times. The chain employs TRBV6-2 or TRBV6-3 and TRBJ2-1, with TRBD2 matching over 7 bases. Unmatched junction bases numbered 12, after V lost 7 bases and J lost 9 bases. Germline assignment: CDR1 MNHEY and CDR2 SVGEGT. CDR3 length equals 14 residues. CDR3 amino acids: CASITPGLSVEQFF. The CDR3 DNA reads as TGTGCCAGCATCACACCGGGACTAAGTGTTGAGCAGTTCTTC.

The V call is TRBV14, the J call TRBJ2-7, with a possible D match to TRBD2 (5 bases). V was shortened by 1 base and J by 6 bases, with 16 bases between the two germline ends. The CDR3 consists of 15 residues. Germline loops: CDR1 SGHDN, CDR2 FVKESK. DNA of the CDR3: TGTGCCAGCAGCCAAGCTTATAGAGGGAGAGGCGAGCAGTACTTC. This codes for CASSQAYRGRGEQYF.

The J gene is TRBJ1-2, the V gene TRBV3-1, with D unresolved. This CDR3 region has 14 residues. CDR1 LGHDT and CDR2 YNNKEL come from the germline V gene (reference sequence). Trimming removed 0 bases from V and 7 bases from J, with 12 bases in between. The CDR3 DNA reads as TGTGCCAGCAGCCAAGATCGAGGGAGGAGTGGCTACACCTTC. Amino acids: CASSQDRGRSGYTF.

A remark on this clonotype: Germline and junction disagree at one end, which may indicate a read error. The chain links TRBV25-1 to TRBJ1-1; 9 bases are a match to TRBD1. Germline CDR1 reads MGHDK; CDR2 reads SYGVNS. The CDR3 is made up of 14 amino acids. The CDR3 reads CASSAGQGNNEAFF. The CDR3 coding sequence is TGTGCCAGCAGTGCCGGACAGGGGAACAATGAAGCTTTCTTT.

As concerns this clonotype: Just one base apart from a much larger clone, this may be a read error. In this CDR3 the conserved last residue, phenylalanine or tryptophan, is missing, so a read error is likely. The chain joins TRBV20-1 to TRBJ1-2, with a weak D call TRBD1 (6 bases). V lost 4 bases and J lost 5, with 8 bases in between. Germline V gives CDR1 DFQATT, CDR2 SNEGSKA (reference sequence). The CDR3 totals 11 residues. The CDR3 bases are TGCAGTGCTACCGGGACATATGGCTACACCTTA. It codes for CSATGTYGYTL.

As for this clonotype: With a much larger clone just one base away, this may be a read error. This sequence joins TRBV20-1 and TRBJ2-7, with D perhaps TRBD1 (7 bases). Per the germline V gene, CDR1 is DFQATT and CDR2 is SNEGSKA (reference sequence). The V and J ends lost 2 bases and 6 bases respectively, with 14 bases between them. This CDR3 region has 13 residues. The CDR3, as DNA: TGCAGTGCTAGATCAGGGGGAGGTAGCGAGCAGTACTTC. Its translation: CSARSGGGSEQYF.

The gene calls are TRBV2 and TRBJ2-1; D possibly corresponds to TRBD2 (6 bases). In germline, CDR1 is SNHLY, CDR2 FYNNEI. V was pared by 4 bases and J by 10 bases, with 23 bases between. CDR3 length: 16 residues. The CDR3 nucleotides read TGTGCCAGCAGTGCTACTGGCGGGGCTACAAGTTACGAGCAGTTCTTC. It translates to CASSATGGATSYEQFF.

Ten or more counts support this clonotype. The chain is built from TRBV13 and TRBJ2-7; D unclear. From germline, CDR1 is PRHDT and CDR2 FYEKMQ (reference sequence). The CDR3 loop spans 14 amino acids. V was trimmed by 0 bases and J by 3 bases, leaving 9 bases between them. CDR3 region: CASSLGGLNYEQYF. The CDR3 DNA reads as TGTGCCAGCAGCTTAGGCGGCTTGAACTACGAGCAGTACTTC.

The chain joins TRBV11-2 to TRBJ2-3, with D hard to call. Germline lookup yields CDR1 SGHAT and CDR2 FQNNGV. The CDR3 contains 11 residues. The ends were cut back, 5 bases at V and 10 bases at J, with 10 bases in the middle. The CDR3 DNA reads as TGTGCCAGCAGCACCGTTTCGGCGCAGTATTTT. It specifies CASSTVSAQYF.

This clonotype has a count of ten or more. The J gene is TRBJ2-7, the V gene TRBV6-2 or TRBV6-3, with TRBD2 matching over 15 bases. The V and J ends lost 4 bases and 1 base, in that order; junction bases with no gene match: 5. The germline gives CDR1 MNHEY, CDR2 SVGEGT. This CDR3 has 17 residues. In DNA, the CDR3 is TGTGCCAGCAGTTTACGTGGGACTAGCGGGGGGTCCTACGAGCAGTACTTC. As protein: CASSLRGTSGGSYEQYF.

This clonotype was seen ten or more times. The chain combines TRBV11-2 with TRBJ2-7; the D call may be TRBD1 or TRBD2 (5 bases each). V was shortened by 11 bases and J by 5 bases, with 16 bases between the two germline ends. CDR1 SGHAT and CDR2 FQNNGV come from the germline V gene. The CDR3 is made up of 12 amino acids. The DNA for the CDR3 is TGTGCCGTCAAAGCTAGGGACCACGAGCAGTACTTC. Protein product: CAVKARDHEQYF.

About this clonotype itself: The junction and the germline gene differ at one end; a read error may be behind it. V and J are TRBV4-1 and TRBJ1-6, with D hard to call. The CDR3 is made up of 15 amino acids. CDR1 and CDR2 (germline): MGHRA, YSYEKL. The CDR3 sequence: CVSSPRSSYNSPLHF. In DNA, the CDR3 is TGCGTCAGCAGCCCCAGGAGCTCCTATAATTCACCCCTCCACTTT.

At least ten counts were recorded for this clonotype. CDR3 DNA sequence: TGTGCCAGCAGTTACGAGGCGCGGGGGCGGGAGTACTTC. Its protein product is CASSYEARGREYF. The chain uses TRBV6-6 and TRBJ2-7, with D tentatively TRBD2 (7 bases). The CDR3 spans 13 residues. Germline V gene data show CDR1 as MNHNY and CDR2 as SVGAGI (reference sequence). Trimming stripped 2 bases from V and 11 bases from J, with 16 bases between.

Ten or more counts support this clonotype. V is TRBV18 and J is TRBJ1-4; D gene ambiguous. With 5 bases removed from V and 7 bases from J, the gap between germline ends came to 11 bases. The germline CDR1 and CDR2 sequences are KGHSH and LQKENI. The CDR3 is 13 residues long. The CDR3 DNA reads TGTGCCAGCTCAGGCCCGGACCGTGAAAAACTGTTTTTT. Its translation: CASSGPDREKLFF. The full variable domain, with the rest looked up from reference TRBV18 and TRBJ1-4, is NAGVMQNPRHLVRRRGQEARLRCSPMKGHSHVYWYRQLPEEGLKFMVYLQKENIIDESGMPKERFSAEFPKEGPSILRIQQVVRGDSAAYFCASSGPDREKLFFGSGTQLSVL.

This clonotype was detected many times. The chain couples TRBV6-2 or TRBV6-3 to TRBJ2-7; 7 bases map to TRBD2. V shed 8 bases, J shed 2 bases, and the junction held 6 bases outside the gene matches. The CDR3 is 13 residues long. Germline V gives CDR1 MNHEY, CDR2 SVGEGT. The CDR3 loop is CASGLSGAYEQYF. CDR3 coding DNA: TGTGCCAGCGGACTCAGCGGGGCCTACGAGCAGTACTTC.